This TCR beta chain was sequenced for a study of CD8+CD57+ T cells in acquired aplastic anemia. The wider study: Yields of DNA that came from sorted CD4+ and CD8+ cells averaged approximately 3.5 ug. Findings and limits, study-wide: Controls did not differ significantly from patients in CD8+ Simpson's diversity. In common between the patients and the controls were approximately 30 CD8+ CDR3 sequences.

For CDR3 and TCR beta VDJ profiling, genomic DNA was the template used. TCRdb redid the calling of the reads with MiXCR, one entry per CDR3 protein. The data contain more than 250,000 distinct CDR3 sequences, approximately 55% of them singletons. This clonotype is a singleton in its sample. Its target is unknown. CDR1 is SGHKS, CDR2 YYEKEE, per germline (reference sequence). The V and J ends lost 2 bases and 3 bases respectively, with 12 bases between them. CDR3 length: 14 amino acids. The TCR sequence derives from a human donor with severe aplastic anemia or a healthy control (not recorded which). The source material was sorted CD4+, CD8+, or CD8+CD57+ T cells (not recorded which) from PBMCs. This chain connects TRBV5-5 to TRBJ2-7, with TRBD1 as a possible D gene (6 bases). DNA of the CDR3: TGTGCCAGCAGCTTCGGGCAGGGGAACTACGAGCAGTACTTC. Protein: CASSFGQGNYEQYF.